A single sample is the source of the 18 T cell receptor beta chains below, sequenced in a study of T cell responses to AZD1222 COVID-19 vaccine. Sequencing used immunoSEQ multiplex PCR; TCRdb keeps in-frame clones, though not all of them. The sample has more than 95,000 clones, around 86% seen once; the top ten hold 3% to 3.5%. The material sequenced was peripheral blood, taken 28 days after the second dose of the MenACWY control vaccine. Receptors were obtained from an adult who received the MenACWY meningococcal vaccine as a control.

This clone was observed a single time. The chain joins TRBV5-8 to TRBJ1-5, with D hard to call. V dropped 2 bases and J dropped 6 bases, with 15 bases sitting between them. The CDR3 totals 15 residues. The germline V gene encodes CDR1 SGHTS and CDR2 YDEGEE. CDR3 amino acids: CASSFGKVRAQPQHF. In DNA, the CDR3 is TGTGCCAGCAGCTTTGGGAAGGTTAGGGCTCAGCCCCAGCATTTT.

The CDR3 nucleotides are TGCGCCAGCAGCCAAGAGTTGATAGCGGGGGGGCGGGACACAGATACGCAGTATTTT. Amino acid sequence: CASSQELIAGGRDTDTQYF. The rearrangement joins TRBV4-3 to TRBJ2-3; 11 bases line up with TRBD2. Looked up from germline, CDR1 is LGHNA and CDR2 is YSLEER. CDR3 size: 19 residues. Trimming at V came to 0 bases and at J to 2 bases, leaving 10 bases not matched to a gene.

V usage is TRBV5-1 and J usage is TRBJ1-1; 7 bases align to TRBD1. Germline trimming cut 7 bases from V and 0 bases from J; bases unmatched to any gene: 9. The CDR3 sequence is 15 residues long. Germline V gene lookup returns CDR1 SGHRS and CDR2 YFSETQ. For the CDR3, the DNA is TGCGCCAGCCGAGAATTGACAGGGATGAACACTGAAGCTTTCTTT. It yields the protein CASRELTGMNTEAFF.

This clone was detected once. The CDR3, as DNA: TGTGCCAGCAGCTTAGACAGGGCAAGGGCCGATACGCAGTATTTT. Amino acids: CASSLDRARADTQYF. The chain recombines TRBV7-2 with TRBJ2-3; maybe TRBD1 (6 bases). V lost 1 base and J lost 6, with 14 bases in between. This CDR3 contains 15 residues. Germline values: CDR1 SGHTA, CDR2 FQGNSA. The full variable domain, in which reference TRBV7-2 and TRBJ2-3 provide the parts outside the CDR3, is GAGVSQSPSNKVTEKGKDVELRCDPISGHTALYWYRQSLGQGLEFLIYFQGNSAPDKSGLPSDRFSAERTGGSVSTLTIQRTQQEDSAVYLCASSLDRARADTQYFGPGTRLTVL.

This sequence joins TRBV4-3 and TRBJ2-7; a weak D match, TRBD2 (5 bases). With 0 bases removed from V and 2 bases from J, the gap between germline ends came to 11 bases. Germline CDR1 is LGHNA and CDR2 is YSLEER. This CDR3 spans 15 amino acids. DNA for the CDR3: TGCGCCAGCAGCCAAGATCGCGGGCCACCCTACGAGCAGTACTTC. Translating it yields CASSQDRGPPYEQYF.

This chain connects TRBV10-3 to TRBJ1-4, with 9 nucleotides matching TRBD1. The germline V gene has CDR1 ENHRY and CDR2 SYGVKD. This CDR3 has 14 residues. The J segment lost 5 bases and the V segment lost 8 bases, leaving 6 bases of the junction unmatched. CDR3 residues: CAIASTGGNEKLFF. CDR3 sequence (DNA): TGTGCCATCGCTTCCACAGGGGGCAATGAAAAACTGTTTTTT.

This clone was found a few times. The chain has TRBV19 and TRBJ2-5, with a possible D match to TRBD2 (6 bases). CDR1 LNHDA and CDR2 SQIVND come from the germline V gene (reference sequence). The CDR3 is 16 amino acids. Trimming pared 4 bases from V and 2 bases from J, leaving 17 bases between. The CDR3 nucleotides read TGTGCCAGTAGTAGGTCGGTGGCAGGGAGGCAAGAGACCCAGTACTTC. Translation gives CASSRSVAGRQETQYF.

V usage is TRBV6-5 and J usage is TRBJ1-5; D is unclear. V was clipped by 4 bases and J by 4 bases, with 8 bases between them. The CDR3 totals 13 residues. Germline V gene lookup returns CDR1 MNHEY and CDR2 SVGAGI. CDR3 amino acids: CASSLVRNQPQHF. CDR3 DNA: TGTGCCAGCAGTTTAGTGAGGAATCAGCCCCAGCATTTT.

This chain connects TRBV6-5 to TRBJ1-6; a possible D gene is TRBD1 (5 bases). Per germline, CDR1 MNHEY and CDR2 SVGAGI. This CDR3 contains 15 residues. Trimming shortened V by 7 bases and J by 5 bases, and 15 bases separated the two germline ends. The CDR3 DNA reads as TGTGCCAGCACAACAGGTGGCCAGAATAATTCACCCCTCCACTTT. Residues: CASTTGGQNNSPLHF.

The chain carries TRBV10-1 and TRBJ2-3; 10 bases agree with TRBD2. V shed 6 bases, J shed 7 bases, and the junction held 7 bases outside the gene matches. The CDR3 has 14 residues. Germline V CDR1 and CDR2: WNHNN, SYGVQD (reference sequence). In DNA form, the CDR3 reads TGCGCCAGCAGCGCTAGCGGGGGTGCAAATACGCAGTATTTT. Translating gives CASSASGGANTQYF.

The V gene is TRBV6-2 or TRBV6-3, the J gene TRBJ2-5; 10 nucleotides line up with TRBD2. The CDR3 is 15 residues long. V lost 4 bases to trimming and J lost 4 bases; unmatched junction nucleotides: 6. CDR1 MNHEY and CDR2 SVGEGT come from the germline V gene. CDR3: CASSSPAGGRETQYF. The DNA for the CDR3 is TGTGCCAGCAGTTCACCAGCGGGGGGGCGAGAGACCCAGTACTTC.

This rearrangement joins TRBV7-9 to TRBJ1-1; D might be TRBD1 (6 bases). Germline V gives CDR1 SEHNR, CDR2 FQNEAQ (reference sequence). This CDR3 is built from 14 residues. The V end lost 1 base, the J end lost 1 base, and 7 bases lay between the germline ends. Written as DNA, the CDR3 is TGTGCCAGCAGCTTAGAGACAGGGAACACTGAAGCTTTCTTT. Translated, it gives CASSLETGNTEAFF.

The V call is TRBV16, the J call TRBJ1-4, with D unresolved. CDR3 length: 14 amino acids. Germline CDR1 reads KGHSY; CDR2 reads FQNENV. Trimming shortened V by 8 bases and J by 7 bases, and 17 bases separated the two germline ends. DNA for the CDR3: TGTGCCAGCCGGCGGTGGGGTCCCAGTGAAAAACTGTTTTTT. Its protein is CASRRWGPSEKLFF.

The chain employs TRBV6-2 or TRBV6-3 and TRBJ1-5; tentatively, D is TRBD1 (5 bases). Germline CDR1 MNHEY, CDR2 SVGEGT. Trimming removed 5 bases from V and 6 bases from J, with 17 bases in between. The CDR3 has 15 amino acids. CDR3 DNA sequence: TGTGCCAGCAGTCACCGGGGCTCTCCCAGTCAGCCCCAGCATTTT. It yields the protein CASSHRGSPSQPQHF.

The chain recombines TRBV5-4 with TRBJ2-7; no clear D. Germline V lookup: CDR1 SGHNT, CDR2 YYREEE (reference sequence). The CDR3 sequence is 13 residues long. The V gene lost 0 bases and the J gene lost 6 bases, with 10 bases spanning the gap. Here the CDR3 DNA reads TGTGCCAGCAGCTTGGACAGAGTAGGCGAGCAGTACTTC. Translating gives CASSLDRVGEQYF.

Points on this clone: The sample has other DNA sequences that encode this CDR3 too. The chain is built from TRBV20-1 and TRBJ2-1; no clear D gene. V was shortened by 7 bases and J by 5 bases, with 9 bases between the two germline ends. This CDR3 comprises 11 residues. CDR1 is DFQATT and CDR2 is SNEGSKA in the germline V gene (reference sequence). CDR3 in DNA: TGCAGTGGCTCTGGGAACAATGAGCAGTTCTTC. Translating it yields CSGSGNNEQFF.

In nucleotides, the CDR3 is TGTGCCAGTAGTAGACGGACAGGGGCTAGCACAGATACGCAGTATTTT. It encodes CASSRRTGASTDTQYF. The chain carries TRBV19 and TRBJ2-3, with 9 bases lining up with TRBD1. V was pared by 4 bases and J by 0 bases, with 5 bases of the junction left unmatched. CDR3 length equals 16 residues. CDR1 is LNHDA and CDR2 is SQIVND in the germline V gene (reference sequence).

The V gene is TRBV6-1, the J gene TRBJ1-2; 7 bases match TRBD1. Looked up from germline, CDR1 is MNHNS and CDR2 is SASEGT. The CDR3 totals 16 residues. Trimming cost V 2 bases and J 6 bases; bases outside gene matches: 12. The CDR3 loop reads CASSERVRGRGDGYTF. In nucleotides, the CDR3 is TGTGCCAGCAGTGAAAGGGTTAGGGGGCGCGGGGATGGCTACACCTTC.